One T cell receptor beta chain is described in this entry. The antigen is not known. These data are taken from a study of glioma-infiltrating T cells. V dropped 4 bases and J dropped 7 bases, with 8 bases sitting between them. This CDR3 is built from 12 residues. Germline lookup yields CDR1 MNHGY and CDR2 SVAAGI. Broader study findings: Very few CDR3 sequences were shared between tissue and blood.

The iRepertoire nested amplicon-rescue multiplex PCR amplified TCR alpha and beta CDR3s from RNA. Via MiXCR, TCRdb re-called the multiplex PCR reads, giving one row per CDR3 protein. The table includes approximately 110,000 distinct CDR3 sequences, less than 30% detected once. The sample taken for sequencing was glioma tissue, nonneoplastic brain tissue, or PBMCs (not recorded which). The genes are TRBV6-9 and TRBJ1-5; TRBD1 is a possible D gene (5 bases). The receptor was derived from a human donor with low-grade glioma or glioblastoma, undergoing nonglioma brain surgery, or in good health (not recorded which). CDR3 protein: CASSWDGQPQHF. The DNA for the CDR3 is TGTGCCAGCAGTTGGGACGGGCAGCCCCAGCATTTT.